One sample yielded the 15 T cell receptor beta chains listed below, sequenced in a study of PD-1 blockade in classical Hodgkin lymphoma. Time point denoted: newly diagnosed, previously untreated cHL patient sample. Negative selection with magnets was how CD8+ T cells were isolated from the thawed PBMCs. Profiling relied on immunoSEQ multiplex PCR, and the TCRdb table lists in-frame clones only, not all of them. The top ten clones hold about 15% of a sample with approximately 9,000 clones, around 84% of them seen once. Source material: CD8+ T cells from blood. The receptors here all came from a human donor with classical Hodgkin lymphoma.

The V call is TRBV11-2, the J call TRBJ2-3; D gene unclear. This CDR3 is 13 amino acids long. V gave up 0 bases and J gave up 8 bases, with 9 bases separating them. CDR1 and CDR2 from the germline V gene are SGHAT and FQNNGV. CDR3 bases: TGTGCCAGCAGCTTAGATGCTGGCCGTACGCAGTATTTT. Translating gives CASSLDAGRTQYF.

The chain recombines TRBV6-1 with TRBJ1-5; D gene unclear. Trimming shortened V by 4 bases and J by 9 bases, and 13 bases separated the two germline ends. Germline CDR1 is MNHNS and CDR2 is SASEGT. The CDR3 sequence is 13 residues long. In DNA form, the CDR3 reads TGTGCCAGCAGTGGGGGTGGAGGGCGGCCCCAGCATTTT. Translation: CASSGGGGRPQHF.

The chain joins TRBV5-1 to TRBJ1-4; D remains ambiguous. Germline CDR1 SGHRS, CDR2 YFSETQ. V lost 3 bases to trimming and J lost 4 bases, with 13 bases between them. The CDR3 extends over 15 amino acids. The DNA for the CDR3 is TGCGCCAGCAGCTCGGGCCGCCAAATTAATGAAAAACTGTTTTTT. It codes for CASSSGRQINEKLFF.

This chain uses TRBV4-1 with TRBJ2-7; 10 nucleotides line up with TRBD1. CDR3 size: 15 residues. Germline V gives CDR1 MGHRA, CDR2 YSYEKL. V shed 1 base, J shed 2 bases, and the junction held 2 bases outside the gene matches. The CDR3 region is CASSQGTGGTYEQYF. In nucleotides, the CDR3 is TGCGCCAGCAGCCAAGGGACAGGGGGGACCTACGAGCAGTACTTC.

This rearrangement joins TRBV10-2 to TRBJ1-2, with D perhaps matching TRBD1 (5 bases). The length of the CDR3 is 14 residues. V lost 0 bases to trimming and J lost 6 bases, with 11 bases between them. Germline values: CDR1 WSHSY, CDR2 SAAADI. The CDR3: CASSESKGTNGYTF. DNA of the CDR3: TGCGCCAGCAGTGAGTCTAAGGGGACTAATGGCTACACCTTC.

This clone was recorded once. V and J are TRBV25-1 and TRBJ2-1, with TRBD2 matching over 8 bases. This CDR3 is 17 amino acids long. Germline CDR1 is MGHDK and CDR2 is SYGVNS. Trimming cost V 3 bases and J 6 bases; bases outside gene matches: 13. The CDR3 region is CASSDWELAEVANEQFF. Here the CDR3 DNA reads TGTGCCAGCAGTGACTGGGAACTAGCGGAGGTAGCCAATGAGCAGTTCTTC. The full variable domain, in which reference TRBV25-1 and TRBJ2-1 provide the parts outside the CDR3, is EADIYQTPRYLVIGTGKKITLECSQTMGHDKMYWYQQDPGMELHLIHYSYGVNSTEKGDLSSESTVSRIRTEHFPLTLESARPSHTSQYLCASSDWELAEVANEQFFGPGTRLTVL.

The genes are TRBV27 and TRBJ2-7; possible D gene TRBD1, 5 bases. V shed 2 bases and J shed 2 bases, with 10 bases lying between them. Looked up from germline, CDR1 is MNHEY and CDR2 is SMNVEV (reference sequence). This CDR3 has 14 residues. This CDR3 is CASSLKGIPYEQYF. The CDR3 DNA reads TGTGCCAGCAGTTTAAAGGGGATACCCTACGAGCAGTACTTC.

The genes are TRBV6-5 and TRBJ2-5, with D uncertain. The germline CDR1 and CDR2 sequences are MNHEY and SVGAGI. V was pared by 1 base and J by 5 bases, with 14 bases between. There are 15 residues in the CDR3. The CDR3 DNA reads TGTGCCAGCAGTTACTACTCCGGCATCGCGGAGACCCAGTACTTC. This gives the protein CASSYYSGIAETQYF.

This clone has a handful of counts. The chain carries TRBV29-1 and TRBJ1-2; D ambiguous. The germline V gene encodes CDR1 SQVTM and CDR2 ANQGSEA. Trimming took 3 bases from V and 7 from J, leaving 12 bases between them. The CDR3 is made up of 12 amino acids. The DNA for the CDR3 is TGCAGCGTTGACCTCCTTTCGACTGGCTACACCTTC. Its protein is CSVDLLSTGYTF.

J is TRBJ2-2 and V is TRBV30, with 12 nucleotides matching TRBD2. Germline assignment: CDR1 GTSNPN and CDR2 SVGIG (reference sequence). V shed 5 bases, J shed 5 bases, and the junction held 6 bases outside the gene matches. This CDR3 spans 15 amino acids. The CDR3: CAWSSGGAWTGELFF. Here the CDR3 DNA reads TGTGCCTGGTCTAGCGGGGGGGCTTGGACCGGGGAGCTGTTTTTT.

This clone has only one observation. The genes are TRBV25-1 and TRBJ2-5, with TRBD2 matching over 7 bases. The germline gives CDR1 MGHDK, CDR2 SYGVNS. The CDR3 covers 14 residues. The V and J ends lost 4 bases and 5 bases, in that order; junction bases with no gene match: 7. Here the CDR3 reads CASSGRLAQETQYF. The CDR3 nucleotides read TGTGCCAGCAGTGGCCGACTAGCTCAGGAGACCCAGTACTTC.

This clone was seen once. The chain links TRBV7-9 to TRBJ2-2; 13 bases are a match to TRBD2. The CDR3 is 19 residues long. CDR1 is SEHNR and CDR2 is FQNEAQ in the germline V gene (reference sequence). The junction had 13 bases not matched to a gene; V was cut back by 5 bases and J by 4 bases. CDR3 protein: CASSPTSGGTPVRTGELFF. CDR3 nucleotide sequence: TGTGCCAGCAGCCCGACTAGCGGGGGGACTCCTGTGCGCACCGGGGAGCTGTTTTTT.

The chain has TRBV10-2 and TRBJ1-5; possible D gene TRBD1, 6 bases. The CDR3 loop spans 17 amino acids. Between the trimmed V and J ends, which lost 1 base and 1 base, there was a span of 14 bases. Germline loops: CDR1 WSHSY, CDR2 SAAADI. The CDR3 bases are TGCGCCAGCAGTGAGTATAGGGGGGAATTCAGCAATCAGCCCCAGCATTTT. This gives the protein CASSEYRGEFSNQPQHF.

The chain recombines TRBV29-1 with TRBJ1-1; D is possibly TRBD1 (5 bases). The germline V and J ends were trimmed by 5 bases and 5 bases, with 18 bases remaining between them. Germline loops: CDR1 SQVTM, CDR2 ANQGSEA. CDR3 length equals 14 residues. This CDR3 is CSVPGPPFRTEAFF. In nucleotides, the CDR3 is TGCAGCGTTCCGGGGCCCCCCTTCCGAACTGAAGCTTTCTTT.

J is TRBJ1-1 and V is TRBV7-2; TRBD1 matches at 7 bases. CDR3 length: 16 amino acids. The V and J ends lost 3 bases and 1 base, in that order; junction bases with no gene match: 8. Germline V gene data show CDR1 as SGHTA and CDR2 as FQGNSA. In DNA, the CDR3 is TGTGCCAGCAGCTTTTCGCCCAGGACAGGGAACACTGAAGCTTTCTTT. As protein: CASSFSPRTGNTEAFF.